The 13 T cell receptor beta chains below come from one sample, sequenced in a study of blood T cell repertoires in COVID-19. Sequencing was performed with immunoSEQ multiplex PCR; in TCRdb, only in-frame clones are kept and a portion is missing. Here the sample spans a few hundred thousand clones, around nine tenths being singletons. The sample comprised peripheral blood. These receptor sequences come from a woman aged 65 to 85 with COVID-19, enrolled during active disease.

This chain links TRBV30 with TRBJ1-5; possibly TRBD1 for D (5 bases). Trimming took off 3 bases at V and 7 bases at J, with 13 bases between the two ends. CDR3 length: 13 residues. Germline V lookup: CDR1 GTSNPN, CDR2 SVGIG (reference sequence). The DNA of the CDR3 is TGTGCCTGGAGCGCAGACAGAGACCAGCCCCAGCATTTT. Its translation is CAWSADRDQPQHF.

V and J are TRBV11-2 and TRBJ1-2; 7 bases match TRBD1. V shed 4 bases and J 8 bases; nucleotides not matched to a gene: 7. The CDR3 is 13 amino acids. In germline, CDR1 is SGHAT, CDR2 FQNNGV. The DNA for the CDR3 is TGTGCCAGCAGCTCCAGACAGGGAGGAGGCTACACCTTC. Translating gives CASSSRQGGGYTF.

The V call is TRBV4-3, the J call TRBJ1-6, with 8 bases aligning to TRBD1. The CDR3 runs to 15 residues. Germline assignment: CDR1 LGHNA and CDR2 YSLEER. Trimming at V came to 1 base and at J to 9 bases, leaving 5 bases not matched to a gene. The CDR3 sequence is CASSQGTGLVSPLHF. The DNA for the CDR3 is TGCGCCAGCAGCCAAGGGACAGGGCTGGTTTCACCCCTCCACTTT.

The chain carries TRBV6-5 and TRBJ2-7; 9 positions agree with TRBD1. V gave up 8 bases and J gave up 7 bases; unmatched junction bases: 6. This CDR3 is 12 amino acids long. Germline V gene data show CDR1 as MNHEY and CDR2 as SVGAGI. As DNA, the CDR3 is TGTGCCAGCGGCCGGGACAGGGTGGAGCAGTACTTC. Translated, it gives CASGRDRVEQYF.

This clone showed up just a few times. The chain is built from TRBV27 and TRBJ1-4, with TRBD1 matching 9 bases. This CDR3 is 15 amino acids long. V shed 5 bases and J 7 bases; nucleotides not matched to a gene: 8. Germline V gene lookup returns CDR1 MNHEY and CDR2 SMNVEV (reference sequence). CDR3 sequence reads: CASSLGQGWAEKLFF. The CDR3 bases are TGTGCCAGCAGTCTGGGACAGGGCTGGGCTGAAAAACTGTTTTTT.

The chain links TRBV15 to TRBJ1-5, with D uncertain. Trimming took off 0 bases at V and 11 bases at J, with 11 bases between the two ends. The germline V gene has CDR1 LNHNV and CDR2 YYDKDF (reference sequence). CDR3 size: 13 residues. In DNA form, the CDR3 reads TGTGCCACCAGCAGAGAGTGGCGGAGGGCCCAGCATTTT. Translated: CATSREWRRAQHF.

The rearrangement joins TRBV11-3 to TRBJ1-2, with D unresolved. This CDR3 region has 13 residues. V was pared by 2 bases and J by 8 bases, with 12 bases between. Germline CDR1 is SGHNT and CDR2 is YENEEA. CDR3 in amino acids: CASSLILEAGYTF. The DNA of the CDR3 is TGTGCCAGCAGCTTAATTCTGGAGGCCGGCTACACCTTC.

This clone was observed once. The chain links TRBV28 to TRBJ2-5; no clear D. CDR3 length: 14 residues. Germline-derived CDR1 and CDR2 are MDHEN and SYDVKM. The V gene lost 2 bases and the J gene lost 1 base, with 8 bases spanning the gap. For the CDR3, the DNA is TGTGCCAGCAGTTTACTCAGGTTCCAAGAGACCCAGTACTTC. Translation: CASSLLRFQETQYF.

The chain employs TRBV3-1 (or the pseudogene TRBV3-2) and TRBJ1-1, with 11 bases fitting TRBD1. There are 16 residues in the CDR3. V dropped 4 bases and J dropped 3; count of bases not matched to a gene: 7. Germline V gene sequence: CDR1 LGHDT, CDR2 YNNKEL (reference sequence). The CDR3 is CASSPSGTGGYTEAFF. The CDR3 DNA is TGTGCCAGCAGCCCCTCCGGGACAGGGGGGTACACTGAAGCTTTCTTT.

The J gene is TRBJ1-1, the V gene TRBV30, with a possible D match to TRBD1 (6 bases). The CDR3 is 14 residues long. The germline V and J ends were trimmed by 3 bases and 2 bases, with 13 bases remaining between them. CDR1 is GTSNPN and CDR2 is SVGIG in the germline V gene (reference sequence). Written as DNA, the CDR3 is TGTGCCTGGAGGGCCGGACAGATAAACACTGAAGCTTTCTTT. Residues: CAWRAGQINTEAFF. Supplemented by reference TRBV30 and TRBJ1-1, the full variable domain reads SQTIHQWPATLVQPVGSPLSLECTVEGTSNPNLYWYRQAAGRGLQLLFYSVGIGQISSEVPQNLSASRPQDRQFILSSKKLLLSDSGFYLCAWRAGQINTEAFFGQGTRLTVV.

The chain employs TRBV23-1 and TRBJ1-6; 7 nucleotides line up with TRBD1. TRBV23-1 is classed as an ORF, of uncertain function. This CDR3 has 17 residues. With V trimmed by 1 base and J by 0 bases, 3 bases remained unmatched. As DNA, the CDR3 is TGCGCCAGCAGTCAATGGGACAGTAGCTCCTATAATTCACCCCTCCACTTT. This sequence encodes CASSQWDSSSYNSPLHF.

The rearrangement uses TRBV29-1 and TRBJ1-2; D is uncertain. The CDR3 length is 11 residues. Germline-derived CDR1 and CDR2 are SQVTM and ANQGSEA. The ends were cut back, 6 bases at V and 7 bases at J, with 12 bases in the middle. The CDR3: CSVMVTTGYTF. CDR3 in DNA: TGCAGCGTGATGGTCACAACTGGCTACACCTTC.

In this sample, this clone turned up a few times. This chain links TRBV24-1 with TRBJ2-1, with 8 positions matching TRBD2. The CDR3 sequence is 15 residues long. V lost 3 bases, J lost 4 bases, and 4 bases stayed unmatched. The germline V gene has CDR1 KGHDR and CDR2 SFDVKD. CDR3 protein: CATSDLSGKYNEQFF. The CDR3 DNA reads TGTGCCACCAGTGATCTTAGCGGGAAGTACAATGAGCAGTTCTTC.